This T cell receptor beta chain was captured in a study of cytomegalovirus exposure and HLA in healthy donors. PCR amplification relied on 60 Vbeta primers (plus 13 Jbeta primers). Under the authors' procedure: Approximately 87 million unique TCR beta chains, 9.5 million to 14 million shared, were counted in a later analysis. Clones were sequenced by immunoSEQ multiplex PCR, and TCRdb holds only the in-frame ones, with some missing. The V and J calls and clone size were taken over from that table, and D and trimming were inferred from the DNA. Among roughly 130,000 clones listed, roughly 88% were seen once. The ends were cut back, 3 bases at V and 2 bases at J, with 9 bases in the middle. Per the germline V gene, CDR1 is SGHVS and CDR2 is FNYEAQ. The CDR3 is 14 residues long. Study results and limitations: It was only CMV serostatus that was available as immune exposure information. The authors listed 150 to 200 TCR beta chains as cytomegalovirus-associated. When a later analysis was performed, an Asian-associated ancestry cluster reportedly had fewer N-insertions than the approximately 680-donor mean.

Remarks on this clone: As yet, its antigen is unknown.

The receptor was derived from a boy aged 10-17 years in good health and CMV-seronegative. Material for sequencing was PBMCs. The chain combines TRBV7-6 with TRBJ2-3; D is undetermined. CDR3 protein: CASSLRATTDTQYF. CDR3 nucleotides: TGTGCCAGCAGCTTGCGAGCGACCACAGATACGCAGTATTTT.